What follows are 3 T cell receptor beta chains derived from one specimen sequenced in a study of vaccination and CD4 T cells after COVID-19. An Oncomine TCR Beta short-read assay was used to sequence the DNA from cultured CD4+ T cells. One entry per CDR3 protein, called by TCRdb with MiXCR from the PCR reads. The sample lists around 8,500 distinct CDR3 sequences, 15% to 25% seen once, with around 20% in the top ten. For these receptors, no antigen is known. Sample treatment: approximately 9-day PBMC culture with coronavirus spike peptide pools or control peptides (ViraFEST assay). Material: CD4+ T cells from blood, cultured in vitro, obtained after SARS-CoV-2 vaccination. These receptors originate from a human donor who had recovered from COVID-19.

This clonotype was counted a few times. The rearrangement joins TRBV6-1 to TRBJ2-7, with 8 bases fitting TRBD1. The junction had 7 bases not matched to a gene; V was cut back by 6 bases and J by 3 bases. The CDR3 spans 14 residues. CDR1 is MNHNS, CDR2 SASEGT, per germline. CDR3 region: CASSQGQGHYEQYF. The CDR3 DNA reads TGTGCCAGCAGCCAAGGACAGGGACACTACGAGCAGTACTTC.

The gene calls are TRBV2 and TRBJ1-1; unclear D gene. The V and J ends lost 6 bases and 0 bases respectively, with 8 bases between them. From germline, CDR1 is SNHLY and CDR2 FYNNEI. This CDR3 has 13 residues. The CDR3 sequence is CASRVYMNTEAFF. In DNA, the CDR3 is TGTGCCAGCAGGGTTTATATGAACACTGAAGCTTTCTTT. Drawing the rest from reference TRBV2 and TRBJ1-1, the complete variable domain is EPEVTQTPSHQVTQMGQEVILRCVPISNHLYFYWYRQILGQKVEFLVSFYNNEISEKSEIFDDQFSVERPDGSNFTLKIRSTKLEDSAMYFCASRVYMNTEAFFGQGTRLTVV.

This clonotype is labeled as medium-sized. This chain links TRBV20-1 with TRBJ2-5; tentative D call: TRBD2 (5 bases). This CDR3 is 12 amino acids long. Trimming left V 3 bases short and J 5 bases short, with 10 bases between. The V gene's germline CDR1 is DFQATT and CDR2 SNEGSKA (reference sequence). CDR3 sequence: CSARGPGETQYF. The CDR3 nucleotides read TGCAGTGCTAGGGGCCCGGGGGAGACCCAGTACTTC.